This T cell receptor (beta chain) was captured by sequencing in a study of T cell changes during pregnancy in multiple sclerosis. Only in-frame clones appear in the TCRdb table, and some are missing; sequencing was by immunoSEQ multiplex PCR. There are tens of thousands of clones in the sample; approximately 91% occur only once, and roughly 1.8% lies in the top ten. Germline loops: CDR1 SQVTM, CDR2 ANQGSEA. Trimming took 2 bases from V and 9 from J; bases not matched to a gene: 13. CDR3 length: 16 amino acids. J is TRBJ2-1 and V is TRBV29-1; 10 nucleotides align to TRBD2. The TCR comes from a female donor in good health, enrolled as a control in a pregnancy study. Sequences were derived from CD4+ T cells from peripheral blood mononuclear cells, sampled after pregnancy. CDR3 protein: CSVEHPRSGRAAEQFF. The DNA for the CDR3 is TGCAGCGTTGAACATCCCAGGAGCGGGAGGGCCGCTGAGCAGTTCTTC.